This T cell receptor (beta chain) was captured in a study of T cells in women clearing cervical HPV infection (dated by TCRdb to the late 2010s). Study-level background: The cases were about 25 women with histologically confirmed HPV16-related CIN3 or worse, and 2 of these cases were invasive cancers. The 20 to 30 controls were women who cleared a single incident HPV16 infection within 12 months without developing precancer or cancer. Blood from cases was collected at the visit at which the lesion was first identified, whereas blood from controls was collected once infection was no longer detected. Among cases, blood sampling occurred a median of about 160 days after lesion detection, with an interquartile range of roughly 85 to 220 days. Since only a few of the women had HLA typing available, the possibility that HLA type was acting as a confounder could not be ruled out. An exploratory proof-of-principle case-control study, nested within the Guanacaste HPV Natural History Study in Costa Rica, was conducted to compare TCR repertoires across cervical HPV16 outcomes. Cases and controls were matched on age within five years and on year of sample collection. A median age of almost 35 years was observed in cases versus roughly 40 in controls, and no significant differences in baseline characteristics were found. The parent cohort enrolled 10,049 women aged 18 or older in Guanacaste, Costa Rica, in 1993 to 1994 and followed the women for less than eight years. As quality controls, five blinded duplicates were added to each group, bringing the total to roughly 60 samples made up of some 50 participants and some ten replicates. Study-wide findings and limitations: Significantly higher TCR repertoire richness was observed in CIN3+ cases than in controls across sequencing depths, whereas no difference in evenness was found. Lower TRBV6-7 relative abundance was observed in cases than in controls (around 0.1% versus 0.15%; Bonferroni P = 0.0008). Because the number of T cells per sample was unknown, the richness differences could reflect varying T-cell content rather than repertoire biology. Cases were distinguished from controls with an estimated AUC of 0.7 to 0.85 by random forest classifiers combining richness and V gene abundances. Whether associations preceded infection or resulted from infection could not be shown with the cross-sectional design, and effector/memory subsets and HPV-specific T cells were not isolated.

Worth noting for this clone: What this receptor recognizes is not known. The CDR3 extends 3 residues past the end of the read, so its final part is completed from the germline J gene.

Every participant had a single incident cervical HPV16 infection, and women with prevalent HPV16 infections were excluded. Cervical HPV DNA was detected by MY09/MY11 PCR and genotyped by dot-blot hybridization. Fifteen mL of heparinized blood were centrifuged, and the buffy coat was split into aliquots, frozen at -30 degrees C, and then kept at -80 degrees C. QIAGEN kits were used to extract genomic DNA from the buffy coat specimens. Using the immunoSEQ assay, multiplex PCR amplified TCR beta CDR3 regions from an average of 1200 ng of genomic DNA per sample. Primer bias was corrected in the assay by using a complete synthetic TCR repertoire to establish an amplification baseline. Amplicons were sequenced on the Illumina platform. On the authors' methods: Sequences were error-corrected by clustering with frequency ratios and a modified nearest-neighbor algorithm and were then analyzed in the immunoSEQ Analyzer with IMGT gene definitions. At each rarefaction depth, TCR richness and evenness were averaged over 20 rarefaction repeats, and samples with fewer sequences than the depth were excluded. Wilcoxon rank sum tests with FDR correction were used to compare V, D and J gene relative abundances between the groups. For the blinded duplicates, the intraclass correlation was 90% to 97% for TCR richness and averaged about 75% across roughly 65 gene segments. TCRdb retrieved this table from immuneACCESS and kept in-frame rearrangements only. Not all clones are present; in checked studies, unresolved V genes account for under half, and no reason is known for the remainder. Clone size and V and J calls were adopted from that table, with D and trimming inferred from the DNA. The sample's table covers 30,000 or so clones. The ten largest make up 3.5% to 4.5% of the sample.

According to the germline V gene (reference sequence), CDR1 reads LNHDA and CDR2 reads SQIVND. Trimming costs V 0 bases and J 0 bases, and their ends lie 14 bases apart. The CDR3 spans 18 residues, from the cysteine through the phenylalanine. The CDR3 was read in part: 45 bases, with the frame set at base 1. This clonotype was sampled from a woman between 18 and 70 years old with a cervical HPV16 infection that either progressed to CIN3+ or cleared (not recorded which). Sequencing was done on a sample of blood buffy coat. The chain is assembled from TRBV19 and TRBJ2-2; the D segment could be TRBD1, given 6 matching bases. CDR3 reads: CASSIDRGGHANTGELFF. Incomplete CDR3 DNA: TGTGCCAGTAGTATAGATCGTGGGGGCCACGCGAACACCGGGGAG.